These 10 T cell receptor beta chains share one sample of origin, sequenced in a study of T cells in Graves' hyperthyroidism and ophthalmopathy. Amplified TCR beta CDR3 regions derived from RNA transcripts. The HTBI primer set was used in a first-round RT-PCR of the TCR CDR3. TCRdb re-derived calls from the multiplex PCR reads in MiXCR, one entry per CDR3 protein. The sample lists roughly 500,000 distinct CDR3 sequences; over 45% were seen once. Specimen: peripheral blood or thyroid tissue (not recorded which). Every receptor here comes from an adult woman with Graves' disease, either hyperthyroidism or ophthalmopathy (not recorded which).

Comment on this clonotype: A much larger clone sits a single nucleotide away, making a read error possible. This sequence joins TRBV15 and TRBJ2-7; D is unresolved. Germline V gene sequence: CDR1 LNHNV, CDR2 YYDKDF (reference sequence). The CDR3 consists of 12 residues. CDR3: CATSRGNYGQYF. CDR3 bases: TGTGCCACCAGCAGGGGAAACTACGGGCAGTACTTC.

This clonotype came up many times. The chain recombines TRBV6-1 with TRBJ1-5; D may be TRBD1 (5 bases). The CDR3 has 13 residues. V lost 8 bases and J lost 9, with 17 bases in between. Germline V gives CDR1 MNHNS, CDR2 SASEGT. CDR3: CASGFKGTWPQHF. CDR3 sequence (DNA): TGTGCCAGCGGATTTAAGGGGACTTGGCCCCAGCATTTT.

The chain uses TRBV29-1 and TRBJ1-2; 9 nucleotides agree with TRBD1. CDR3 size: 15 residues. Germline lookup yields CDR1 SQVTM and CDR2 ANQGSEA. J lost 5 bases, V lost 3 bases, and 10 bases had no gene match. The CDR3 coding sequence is TGCAGCGTTGATCACCTCTCCGGGACAGGGTATGGCTACACCTTC. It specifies CSVDHLSGTGYGYTF.

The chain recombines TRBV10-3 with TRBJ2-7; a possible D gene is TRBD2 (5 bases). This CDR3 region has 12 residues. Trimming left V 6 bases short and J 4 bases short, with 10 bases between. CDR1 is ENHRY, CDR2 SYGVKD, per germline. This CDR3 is CAIRGVGYEQYF. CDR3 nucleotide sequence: TGTGCCATCAGGGGAGTAGGTTACGAGCAGTACTTC.

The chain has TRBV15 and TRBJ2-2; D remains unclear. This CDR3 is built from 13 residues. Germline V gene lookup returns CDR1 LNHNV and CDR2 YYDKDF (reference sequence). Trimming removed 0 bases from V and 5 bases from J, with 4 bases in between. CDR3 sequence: CATSRDTTGELFF. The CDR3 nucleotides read TGTGCCACCAGCAGAGATACGACCGGGGAGCTGTTTTTT.

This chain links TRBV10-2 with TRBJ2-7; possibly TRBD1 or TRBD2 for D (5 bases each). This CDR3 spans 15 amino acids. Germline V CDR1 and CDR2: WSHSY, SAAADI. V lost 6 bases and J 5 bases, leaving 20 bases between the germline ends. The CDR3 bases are TGCGCCAGCAGGCTAGCTCGGCCTTTCAGGGACGAGCAGTACTTC. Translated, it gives CASRLARPFRDEQYF.

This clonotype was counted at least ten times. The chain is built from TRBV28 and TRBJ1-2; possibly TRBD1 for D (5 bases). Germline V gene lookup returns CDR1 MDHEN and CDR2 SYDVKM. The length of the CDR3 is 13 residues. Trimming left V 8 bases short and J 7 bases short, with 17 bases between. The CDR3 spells CASAFGAGGGYTF. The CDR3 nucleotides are TGTGCCAGCGCCTTTGGGGCTGGTGGTGGCTACACCTTC.

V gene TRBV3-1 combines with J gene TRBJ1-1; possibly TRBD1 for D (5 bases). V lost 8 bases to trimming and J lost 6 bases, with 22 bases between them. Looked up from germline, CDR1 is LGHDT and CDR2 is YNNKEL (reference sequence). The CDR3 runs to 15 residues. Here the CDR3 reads CASSPRRAGWAEAFF. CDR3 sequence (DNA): TGTGCCAGCTCACCCCGGAGGGCAGGGTGGGCTGAAGCTTTCTTT.

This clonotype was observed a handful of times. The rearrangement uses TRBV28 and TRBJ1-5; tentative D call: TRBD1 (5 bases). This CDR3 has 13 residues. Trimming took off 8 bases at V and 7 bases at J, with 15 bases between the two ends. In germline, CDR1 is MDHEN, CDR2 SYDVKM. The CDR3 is CASYRDDEQPQHF. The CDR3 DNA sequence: TGTGCCAGCTACCGGGACGATGAACAGCCCCAGCATTTT.

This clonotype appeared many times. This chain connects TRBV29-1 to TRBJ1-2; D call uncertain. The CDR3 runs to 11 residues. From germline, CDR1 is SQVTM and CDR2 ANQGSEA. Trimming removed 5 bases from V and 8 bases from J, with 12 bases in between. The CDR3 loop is CSVFANGGYTF. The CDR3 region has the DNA TGCAGCGTTTTTGCGAATGGGGGCTACACCTTC.